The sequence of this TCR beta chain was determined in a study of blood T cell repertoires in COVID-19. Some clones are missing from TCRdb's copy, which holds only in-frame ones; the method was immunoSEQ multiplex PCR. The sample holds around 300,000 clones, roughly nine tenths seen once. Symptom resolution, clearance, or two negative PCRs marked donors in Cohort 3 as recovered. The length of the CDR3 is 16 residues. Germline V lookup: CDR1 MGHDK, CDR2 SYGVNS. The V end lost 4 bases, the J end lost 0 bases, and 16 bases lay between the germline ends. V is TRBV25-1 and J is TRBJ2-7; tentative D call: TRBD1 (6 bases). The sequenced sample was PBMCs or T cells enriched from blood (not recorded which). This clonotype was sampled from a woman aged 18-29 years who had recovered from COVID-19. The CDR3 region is CASSGTRDTHSYEQYF. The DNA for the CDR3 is TGTGCCAGCAGTGGGACCCGGGACACGCACTCCTACGAGCAGTACTTC.